These T cell receptor beta chains were read from a single sample in a study of regulatory T cells in long-lasting Graves disease. TCRdb re-analysed the multiplex PCR reads in MiXCR, keeping a single row per CDR3 protein. This sample has under 450,000 distinct CDR3 sequences, with approximately 12% found just once. The sample was also linked to a second study, of T cells in Graves' hyperthyroidism and ophthalmopathy.

This specimen was peripheral blood mononuclear cells (PBMCs), taken at new diagnosis, from a patient treated with antithyroid drugs. Receptor source: a woman younger than 30 with Graves disease. CDR3s include the opening cysteine and the closing phenylalanine or tryptophan. A D gene is named only where the DNA matches it firmly. Size tells how often a clone was seen (once, few, many) or the class of an expanded clone, and some rows leave it out.

v_call: TRBV7-2
clone_size: many
j_call: TRBJ2-7
d_call: TRBD2
cdr3_aa: CASSPIRTSGVTGSYEQYF
cdr3_nt: TGTGCCAGCAGCCCCATAAGGACTAGCGGGGTAACAGGTTCCTACGAGCAGTACTTC

v_call: TRBV5-1
clone_size: many
j_call: TRBJ2-7
d_call: NA
cdr3_aa: CASSRGGDTFSYEQYF
cdr3_nt: TGCGCCAGCAGCCGTGGGGGGGACACTTTTTCCTACGAGCAGTACTTC

v_call: TRBV19
clone_size: many
j_call: TRBJ1-5
d_call: NA
cdr3_aa: CASSHKDWYSNQPQHF
cdr3_nt: TGTGCCAGTAGCCATAAGGACTGGTATAGCAATCAGCCCCAGCATTTT

v_call: TRBV6-1
clone_size: NA
j_call: TRBJ1-5
d_call: NA
cdr3_aa: CARIPQATPSNQPQHF
cdr3_nt: TGTGCCAGGATTCCACAGGCCACTCCGAGCAATCAGCCCCAGCATTTT

v_call: TRBV7-9
clone_size: many
j_call: TRBJ1-1
d_call: NA
cdr3_aa: CASSLGWGRYTEAFF
cdr3_nt: TGTGCCAGCAGCTTAGGGTGGGGCAGGTACACTGAAGCTTTCTTT

v_call: TRBV20-1
clone_size: many
j_call: TRBJ2-2
d_call: NA
cdr3_aa: CSATRDGRPNGELFF
cdr3_nt: TGCAGTGCTACCAGGGACGGAAGACCAAACGGGGAGCTGTTTTTT

v_call: TRBV6-1
clone_size: many
j_call: TRBJ2-1
d_call: TRBD2
cdr3_aa: CASSPLAGGLNNEQFF
cdr3_nt: TGTGCCAGCAGCCCTCTAGCGGGAGGGCTAAACAATGAGCAGTTCTTC

v_call: TRBV12-3/TRBV12-4
clone_size: few
j_call: TRBJ2-4
d_call: NA
cdr3_aa: CASSLGPKHIQYF
cdr3_nt: TGTGCCAGCAGTTTGGGGCCTAAACACATTCAGTACTTC

v_call: TRBV6-2/TRBV6-3
clone_size: NA
j_call: TRBJ2-1
d_call: NA
cdr3_aa: CASSSSPEGNEQFF
cdr3_nt: NA

v_call: TRBV12-5
clone_size: few
j_call: TRBJ2-4
d_call: NA
cdr3_aa: CASGLVRKLGGGRTKNIQYF
cdr3_nt: TGTGCTAGTGGTTTGGTACGTAAGTTAGGGGGAGGAAGAACCAAAAACATTCAGTACTTC

v_call: TRBV19
clone_size: many
j_call: TRBJ1-2
d_call: NA
cdr3_aa: CASSTASDGNYGYTF
cdr3_nt: TGTGCCAGTAGTACCGCTTCGGACGGGAACTATGGCTACACCTTC

v_call: TRBV3-1
clone_size: many
j_call: TRBJ1-1
d_call: NA
cdr3_aa: CASSQVASGALGPEAFF
cdr3_nt: TGTGCCAGCAGCCAAGTTGCCAGCGGGGCTCTCGGCCCTGAAGCTTTCTTT

v_call: TRBV20-1
clone_size: once
j_call: TRBJ1-1
d_call: NA
cdr3_aa: CRDPKEGTSSESFF
cdr3_nt: TGCAGGGACCCCAAGGAGGGGACTTCGAGTGAATCTTTCTTT

v_call: TRBV6-1
clone_size: many
j_call: TRBJ1-1
d_call: TRBD1
cdr3_aa: CASRQTGGPEAFF
cdr3_nt: TGTGCCAGCAGACAAACAGGGGGCCCTGAAGCTTTCTTT

v_call: TRBV2
clone_size: NA
j_call: TRBJ1-6
d_call: TRBD1
cdr3_aa: CASSRGGGVNSPLHF
cdr3_nt: TGTGCCAGCAGCCGGGGAGGGGGCGTTAATTCACCCCTCCACTTT

v_call: TRBV12-3/TRBV12-4
clone_size: NA
j_call: TRBJ1-6
d_call: NA
cdr3_aa: CASSPPSQTSPLHF
cdr3_nt: TGTGCCAGCAGTCCCCCATCCCAGACTTCACCCCTCCACTTT

v_call: TRBV12-3/TRBV12-4
clone_size: many
j_call: TRBJ1-1
d_call: NA
cdr3_aa: CASSLVGTGNTEAFF
cdr3_nt: TGTGCCAGCAGTTTGGTGGGGACCGGGAACACTGAAGCTTTCTTT

v_call: TRBV19
clone_size: NA
j_call: TRBJ2-6
d_call: NA
cdr3_aa: CASSIFGQYSGANVLTF
cdr3_nt: TGTGCCAGTAGTATTTTTGGACAATACTCTGGGGCCAACGTCCTGACTTTC

v_call: TRBV20-1
clone_size: many
j_call: TRBJ2-5
d_call: NA
cdr3_aa: CSARDYEEETQYF
cdr3_nt: TGCAGTGCTAGAGATTATGAAGAAGAGACCCAGTACTTC

v_call: TRBV29-1
clone_size: few
j_call: TRBJ2-1
d_call: NA
cdr3_aa: CSVDGVYNEQFF
cdr3_nt: TGCAGCGTTGACGGGGTCTACAATGAGCAGTTCTTC

v_call: TRBV5-1
clone_size: many
j_call: TRBJ2-1
d_call: TRBD2
cdr3_aa: CASRVAGNYNEQFF
cdr3_nt: TGCGCCAGCAGGGTAGCGGGGAACTACAATGAGCAGTTCTTC

v_call: TRBV5-1
clone_size: NA
j_call: TRBJ2-7
d_call: NA
cdr3_aa: CASSLDTGISEQYF
cdr3_nt: TGCGCCAGCAGCTTGGATACAGGTATTAGCGAGCAGTACTTC

v_call: TRBV28
clone_size: many
j_call: TRBJ1-1
d_call: NA
cdr3_aa: CASSFILEATEAFF
cdr3_nt: TGTGCCAGCAGTTTTATTTTAGAGGCCACTGAAGCTTTCTTT

v_call: TRBV20-1
clone_size: NA
j_call: TRBJ1-1
d_call: NA
cdr3_aa: CSASEGNADAFF
cdr3_nt: TGCAGTGCTAGTGAGGGGAATGCTGACGCTTTCTTT

v_call: TRBV18
clone_size: NA
j_call: TRBJ2-7
d_call: NA
cdr3_aa: CASSEGRAYEQYF
cdr3_nt: TGTGCCAGCTCAGAAGGGAGAGCCTACGAGCAGTACTTC

v_call: TRBV7-2
clone_size: many
j_call: TRBJ2-1
d_call: TRBD1
cdr3_aa: CASSQGQGTSEQFF
cdr3_nt: TGTGCCAGCAGCCAAGGACAGGGGACAAGTGAGCAGTTCTTC

v_call: TRBV29-1
clone_size: many
j_call: TRBJ2-1
d_call: TRBD2
cdr3_aa: CRVGLAENNEQFF
cdr3_nt: TGCAGGGTCGGACTAGCGGAAAACAATGAGCAGTTCTTC

v_call: TRBV10-3
clone_size: many
j_call: TRBJ2-3
d_call: TRBD2
cdr3_aa: CAIKGSGGASDTQYF
cdr3_nt: TGTGCCATCAAGGGTAGCGGGGGGGCATCAGATACGCAGTATTTT

v_call: TRBV28
clone_size: many
j_call: TRBJ2-1
d_call: NA
cdr3_aa: CATERNEQFF
cdr3_nt: TGTGCCACGGAGAGGAATGAGCAGTTCTTC

v_call: TRBV6-1
clone_size: once
j_call: TRBJ1-1
d_call: TRBD1
cdr3_aa: CASSPLDRGATEAFF
cdr3_nt: TGTGCCAGCAGCCCCCTGGACAGGGGCGCCACTGAAGCTTTCTTT

v_call: TRBV7-8
clone_size: few
j_call: TRBJ2-5
d_call: NA
cdr3_aa: CASSLAVAEQETQYF
cdr3_nt: TGTGCCAGCAGCTTAGCGGTGGCGGAACAAGAGACCCAGTACTTC

v_call: TRBV7-9
clone_size: many
j_call: TRBJ2-7
d_call: NA
cdr3_aa: CASSWGRSSYEQYF
cdr3_nt: TGTGCCAGCAGTTGGGGGCGGAGCTCCTACGAGCAGTACTTC

v_call: TRBV30
clone_size: many
j_call: TRBJ1-1
d_call: NA
cdr3_aa: CAWSPATEAFF
cdr3_nt: TGTGCCTGGAGCCCGGCCACTGAAGCTTTCTTT

v_call: TRBV24-1
clone_size: NA
j_call: TRBJ2-7
d_call: NA
cdr3_aa: CATSEGDKYYEQYF
cdr3_nt: TGTGCCACCAGTGAGGGGGACAAATACTACGAGCAGTACTTC

v_call: TRBV29-1
clone_size: many
j_call: TRBJ2-1
d_call: NA
cdr3_aa: CGGRAALGGSEQFF
cdr3_nt: TGCGGGGGGCGGGCAGCGTTGGGGGGAAGCGAGCAGTTCTTC

v_call: TRBV5-7
clone_size: many
j_call: TRBJ1-6
d_call: TRBD1
cdr3_aa: CASSLGGQGRNSPLHF
cdr3_nt: TGTGCCAGCAGCTTGGGGGGACAGGGGCGTAATTCACCCCTCCACTTT

v_call: TRBV6-5
clone_size: many
j_call: TRBJ1-1
d_call: NA
cdr3_aa: CASSFSRDTEAFF
cdr3_nt: TGTGCCAGCAGTTTTTCTAGGGACACTGAAGCTTTCTTT

v_call: TRBV29-1
clone_size: NA
j_call: TRBJ1-2
d_call: NA
cdr3_aa: CSVDRPGAYGYTF
cdr3_nt: TGCAGCGTTGACCGCCCCGGCGCCTATGGCTACACCTTC

v_call: TRBV30
clone_size: NA
j_call: TRBJ1-1
d_call: NA
cdr3_aa: CAWRLQGNSMNTEAFF
cdr3_nt: TGTGCCTGGAGATTACAGGGAAACTCAATGAACACTGAAGCTTTCTTT

v_call: TRBV6-1
clone_size: NA
j_call: TRBJ2-3
d_call: NA
cdr3_aa: CASSEARLDTQYF
cdr3_nt: TGTGCCAGCAGTGAAGCGAGGTTAGATACGCAGTATTTT

v_call: TRBV7-2
clone_size: many
j_call: TRBJ2-5
d_call: NA
cdr3_aa: CASSLVNRGETQYF
cdr3_nt: TGTGCCAGCAGCTTAGTTAATAGGGGGGAGACCCAGTACTTC